This is a list of T cell receptor beta chains from one sample in a study of CD8+CD57+ T cells in acquired aplastic anemia. TCRdb analysed the reads with MiXCR anew, one entry per CDR3 protein. This table has roughly 160,000 distinct CDR3 sequences, more than 45% appearing once. Source material: sorted CD4+, CD8+, or CD8+CD57+ T cells (not recorded which) from PBMCs. The source is a human donor with aplastic anemia. The CDR3 runs from the conserved cysteine through the conserved F or W.

14,TRBV10-3,TRBJ1-1,CAISSEASNTEAFF
18,TRBV10-1,TRBJ2-4,CASSECRLGRVAKNIQYF
14,TRBV19,TRBJ1-2,CASSSSRGVDGYTF
16,TRBV6-5,TRBJ1-5,CASSWARQPGNQPQHF
15,TRBV24-1,TRBJ2-5,CASSRTGDGVETQYF
16,TRBV6-1,TRBJ2-1,CASSNQPGQGSNEQFF
15,TRBV7-2,TRBJ2-5,CASSPRTGEGETQYF
13,TRBV10-3,TRBJ1-3,CAATGGAGNTIYF
16,TRBV6-5,TRBJ1-3,CASSSPRTGKRNTIYF
14,TRBV7-7,TRBJ2-3,CASSPGLSTDTQYF
16,TRBV7-3,TRBJ1-3,CASSLGGPKSGNTIYF
16,TRBV5-6,TRBJ2-3,CASSFGRGTGTDTQYF
14,TRBV5-4,TRBJ2-4,CASSPAGGKNIQYF
14,TRBV7-2,TRBJ2-5,CASSPRQDQETQYF
12,TRBV28,TRBJ1-5,CASAWAGRPQHF
13,TRBV19,TRBJ1-5,CASSIVRDQPQHF
16,TRBV7-3,TRBJ1-1,CASSHRRGNLNTEAFF
17,TRBV4-2,TRBJ2-7,CASSQDRGGSGSYEQYF
14,TRBV2,TRBJ1-5,CASSELGLDQPQHF
13,TRBV20-1,TRBJ2-3,CSARGLSPDTQYF
13,TRBV20-1,TRBJ1-5,CSARSDSNQPQHF
16,TRBV3-1,TRBJ2-3,CASSQEVAGAKDTQYF
11,TRBV7-9,TRBJ2-7,CASSLSVEQYF
14,TRBV28,TRBJ1-2,CATRGSTFNYGYTF
15,TRBV10-3,TRBJ1-1,CAISPQLSLNTEAFF
14,TRBV7-2,TRBJ1-2,CASSRTGNNYGYTF
13,TRBV3-1,TRBJ1-6,CASSHDPNSPLHF
17,TRBV19,TRBJ2-2,CASSPTTRIGETGELFF
14,TRBV5-4,TRBJ2-3,CASSPYGATDTQYF
15,TRBV2,TRBJ2-1,CASSEGLAGGDEQFF
14,TRBV5-1,TRBJ1-1,CASSGTLGGTEAFF
17,TRBV20-1,TRBJ2-3,CSARGHGGGPSTDTQYF
13,TRBV20-1,TRBJ2-3,CSAADRGTDTQYF
15,TRBV19,TRBJ1-1,CASSIALRGNTEAFF
14,TRBV19,TRBJ2-1,CASSASGTYNEQFF
15,TRBV20-1,TRBJ2-6,CSARLDGTGANVLTF
15,TRBV2,TRBJ2-2,CASSEDGRGSGELFF
15,TRBV29-1,TRBJ1-3,CSVAGDRGTGNTIYF
13,TRBV19,TRBJ1-5,CASRTGARQPQHF
13,TRBV7-3,TRBJ1-2,CASSGGGLDGYTF
17,TRBV24-1,TRBJ2-7,CATSDLKPRDEAYEQYF
16,TRBV20-1,TRBJ2-7,CSASGTSGMLTYEQYF
12,TRBV29-1,TRBJ1-2,CSVAAGDYGYTF
15,TRBV6-4,TRBJ2-3,CASSATPRPGDTQYF
13,TRBV2,TRBJ1-5,CASRTDRNQPQHF
13,TRBV5-1,TRBJ2-7,CASREGMTYEQYF
14,TRBV7-2,TRBJ2-7,CASSLASAPYEQYF
12,TRBV7-6,TRBJ1-1,CASSPRGVEAFF
13,TRBV10-3,TRBJ2-2,CAIRDNLNGELFF
16,TRBV5-1,TRBJ1-5,CASSLIGMGEGQPQHF
16,TRBV10-3,TRBJ2-7,CAISDSGRSDFYEQYF
14,TRBV14,TRBJ1-5,CASSQTGYGQPQHF
17,TRBV27,TRBJ2-3,CASSFRQVSPSTDTQYF
15,TRBV11-3,TRBJ1-5,CASSSGPRSNQPQHF
14,TRBV19,TRBJ2-1,CASSVDSGNNEQFF
19,TRBV9,TRBJ2-1,CASSVAGLAGGGRNNEQFF
15,TRBV6-2/TRBV6-3,TRBJ2-7,CASRTAGTGQYEQYF
14,TRBV6-1,TRBJ2-7,CASSLRGRRNEQYF
15,TRBV15,TRBJ2-7,CATSKGTSGSYEQYF
15,TRBV9,TRBJ2-3,CASSPRGVSTDTQYF